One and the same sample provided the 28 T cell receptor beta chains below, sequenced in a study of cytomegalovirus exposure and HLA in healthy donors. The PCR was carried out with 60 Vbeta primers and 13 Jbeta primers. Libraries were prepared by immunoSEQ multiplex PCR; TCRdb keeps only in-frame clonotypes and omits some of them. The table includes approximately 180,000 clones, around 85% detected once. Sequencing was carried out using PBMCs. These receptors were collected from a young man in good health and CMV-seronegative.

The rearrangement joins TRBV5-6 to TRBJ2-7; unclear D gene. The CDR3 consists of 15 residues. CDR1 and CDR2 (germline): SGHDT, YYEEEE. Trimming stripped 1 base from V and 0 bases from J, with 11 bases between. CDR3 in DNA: TGTGCCAGCAGCTTGACTACTATTCTCTCCTACGAGCAGTACTTC. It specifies CASSLTTILSYEQYF.

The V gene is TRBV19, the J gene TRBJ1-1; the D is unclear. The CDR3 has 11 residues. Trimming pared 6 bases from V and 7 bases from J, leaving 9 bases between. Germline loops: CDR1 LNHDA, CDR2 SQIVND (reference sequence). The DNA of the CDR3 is TGTGCCAGTAGCAGTCCACATGAAGCTTTCTTT. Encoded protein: CASSSPHEAFF. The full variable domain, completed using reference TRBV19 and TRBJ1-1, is DGGITQSPKYLFRKEGQNVTLSCEQNLNHDAMYWYRQDPGQGLRLIYYSQIVNDFQKGDIAEGYSVSREKKESFPLTVTSAQKNPTAFYLCASSSPHEAFFGQGTRLTVV.

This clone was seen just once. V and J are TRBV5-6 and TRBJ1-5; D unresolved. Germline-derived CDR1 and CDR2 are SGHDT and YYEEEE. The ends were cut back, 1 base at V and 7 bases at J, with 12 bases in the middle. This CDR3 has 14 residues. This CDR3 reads CASSLYPSEQPQHF. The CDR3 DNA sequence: TGTGCCAGCAGCTTGTATCCGTCAGAACAGCCCCAGCATTTT. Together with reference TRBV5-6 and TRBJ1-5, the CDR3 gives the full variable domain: DAGVTQSPTHLIKTRGQQVTLRCSPKSGHDTVSWYQQALGQGPQFIFQYYEEEERQRGNFPDRFSGHQFPNYSSELNVNALLLGDSALYLCASSLYPSEQPQHFGDGTRLSIL.

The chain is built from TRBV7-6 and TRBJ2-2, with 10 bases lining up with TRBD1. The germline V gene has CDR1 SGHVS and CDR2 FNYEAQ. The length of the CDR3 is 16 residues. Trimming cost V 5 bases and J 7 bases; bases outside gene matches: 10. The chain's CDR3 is CASSPRQGAKGGELFF. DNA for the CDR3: TGTGCCAGCAGCCCTAGACAGGGGGCGAAGGGCGGGGAGCTGTTTTTT.

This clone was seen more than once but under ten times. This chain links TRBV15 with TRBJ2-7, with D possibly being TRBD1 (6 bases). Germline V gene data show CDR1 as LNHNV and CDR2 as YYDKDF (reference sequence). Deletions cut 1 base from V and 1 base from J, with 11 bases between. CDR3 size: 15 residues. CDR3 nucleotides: TGTGCCACCAGCAGAGCGGGACACCTATCCTACGAGCAGTACTTC. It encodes CATSRAGHLSYEQYF.

The CDR3 loop reads CATGTSDYYEQYF. The CDR3, as DNA: TGTGCCACCGGGACTAGCGACTACTACGAGCAGTACTTC. V and J are TRBV15 and TRBJ2-7; 10 bases align to TRBD2. The CDR3 runs to 13 residues. Germline V lookup: CDR1 LNHNV, CDR2 YYDKDF (reference sequence). Trimming cost V 8 bases and J 3 bases; bases outside gene matches: 4.

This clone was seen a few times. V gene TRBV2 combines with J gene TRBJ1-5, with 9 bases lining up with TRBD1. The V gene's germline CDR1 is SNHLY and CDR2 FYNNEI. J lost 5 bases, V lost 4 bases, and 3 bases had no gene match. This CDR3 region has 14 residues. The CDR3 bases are TGTGCCAGCAGTGGGACAGGGGCCGATCAGCCCCAGCATTTT. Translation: CASSGTGADQPQHF.

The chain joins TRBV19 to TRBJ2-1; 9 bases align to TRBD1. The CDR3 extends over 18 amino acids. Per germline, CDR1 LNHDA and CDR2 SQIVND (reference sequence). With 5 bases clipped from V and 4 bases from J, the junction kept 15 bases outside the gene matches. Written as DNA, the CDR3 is TGTGCCAGTAGTGTCATCGTTTCCGGGACAGGGTCATACAATGAGCAGTTCTTC. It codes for CASSVIVSGTGSYNEQFF. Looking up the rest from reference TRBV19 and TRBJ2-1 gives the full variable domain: DGGITQSPKYLFRKEGQNVTLSCEQNLNHDAMYWYRQDPGQGLRLIYYSQIVNDFQKGDIAEGYSVSREKKESFPLTVTSAQKNPTAFYLCASSVIVSGTGSYNEQFFGPGTRLTVL.

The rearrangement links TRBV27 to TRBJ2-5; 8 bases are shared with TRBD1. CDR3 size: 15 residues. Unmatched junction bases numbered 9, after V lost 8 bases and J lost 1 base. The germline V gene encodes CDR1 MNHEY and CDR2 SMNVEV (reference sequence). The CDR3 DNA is TGTGCCAGCGCACAGGGGGGTTTTCCCCAAGAGACCCAGTACTTC. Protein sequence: CASAQGGFPQETQYF.

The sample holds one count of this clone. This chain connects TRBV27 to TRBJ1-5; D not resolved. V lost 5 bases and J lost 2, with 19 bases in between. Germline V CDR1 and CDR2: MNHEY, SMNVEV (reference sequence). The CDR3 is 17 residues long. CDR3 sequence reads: CASSAKTLLTGNQPQHF. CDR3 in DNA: TGTGCCAGCAGTGCCAAAACCCTCCTCACGGGCAATCAGCCCCAGCATTTT.

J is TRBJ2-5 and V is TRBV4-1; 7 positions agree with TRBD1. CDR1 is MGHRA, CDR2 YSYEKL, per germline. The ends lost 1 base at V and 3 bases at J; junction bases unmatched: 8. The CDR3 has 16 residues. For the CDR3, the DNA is TGCGCCAGCAGCCAAGTAGCCGGGACAGCAAAAGAGACCCAGTACTTC. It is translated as CASSQVAGTAKETQYF.

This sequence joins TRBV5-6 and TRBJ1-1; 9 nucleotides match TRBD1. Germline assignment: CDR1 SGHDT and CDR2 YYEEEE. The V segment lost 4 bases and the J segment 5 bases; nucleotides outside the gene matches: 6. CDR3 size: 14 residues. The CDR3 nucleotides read TGTGCCAGCAGCCTGACAGGGGGGGGTACTGAAGCTTTCTTT. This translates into CASSLTGGGTEAFF.

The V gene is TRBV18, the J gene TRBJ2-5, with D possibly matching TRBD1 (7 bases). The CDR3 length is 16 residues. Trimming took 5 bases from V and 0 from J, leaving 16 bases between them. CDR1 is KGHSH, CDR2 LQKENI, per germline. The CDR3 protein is CASSALAGGHQETQYF. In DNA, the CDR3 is TGTGCCAGCTCAGCGCTAGCAGGGGGGCACCAAGAGACCCAGTACTTC.

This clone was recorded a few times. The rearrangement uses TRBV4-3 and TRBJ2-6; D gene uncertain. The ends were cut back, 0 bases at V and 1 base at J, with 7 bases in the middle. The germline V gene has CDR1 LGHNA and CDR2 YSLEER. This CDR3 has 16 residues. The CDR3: CASSQDVASGANVLTF. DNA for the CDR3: TGCGCCAGCAGCCAAGATGTGGCTTCTGGGGCCAACGTCCTGACTTTC.

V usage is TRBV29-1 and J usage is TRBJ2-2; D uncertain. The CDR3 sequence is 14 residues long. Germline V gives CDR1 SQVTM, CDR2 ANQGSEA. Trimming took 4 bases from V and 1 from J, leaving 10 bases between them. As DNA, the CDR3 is TGCAGCGTTGGCGAGAGAGGGAACACCGGGGAGCTGTTTTTT. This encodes CSVGERGNTGELFF.

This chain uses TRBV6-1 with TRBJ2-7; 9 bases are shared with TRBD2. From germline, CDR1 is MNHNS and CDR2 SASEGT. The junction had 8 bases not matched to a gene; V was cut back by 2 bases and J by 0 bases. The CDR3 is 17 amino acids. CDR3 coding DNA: TGTGCCAGCAGTGAATCGGATTTAGCGGGAGCCTCCTACGAGCAGTACTTC. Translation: CASSESDLAGASYEQYF.

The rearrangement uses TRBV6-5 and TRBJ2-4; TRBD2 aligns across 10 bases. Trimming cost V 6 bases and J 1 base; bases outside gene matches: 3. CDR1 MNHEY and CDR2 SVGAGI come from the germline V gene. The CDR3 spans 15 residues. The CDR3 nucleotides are TGTGCCAGCAGAACTAGCGGGGCTGCCAAAAACATTCAGTACTTC. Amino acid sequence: CASRTSGAAKNIQYF.

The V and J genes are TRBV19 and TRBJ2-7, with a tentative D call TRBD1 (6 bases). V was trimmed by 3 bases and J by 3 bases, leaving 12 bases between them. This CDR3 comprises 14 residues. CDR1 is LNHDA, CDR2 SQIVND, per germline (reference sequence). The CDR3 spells CASSIAGANYEQYF. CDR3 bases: TGTGCCAGTAGTATTGCAGGGGCCAACTACGAGCAGTACTTC.

The CDR3 loop reads CASRGHADLHEQYF. CDR3 DNA sequence: TGTGCCAGCAGGGGACACGCAGACCTCCACGAGCAGTACTTC. The genes are TRBV5-8 and TRBJ2-7, with D tentatively TRBD1 (6 bases). From germline, CDR1 is SGHTS and CDR2 YDEGEE. The V end was cut by 5 bases, the J end by 5 bases, with 17 bases between. There are 14 residues in the CDR3.

The CDR3 loop is CASSSISSSYNEQFF. The DNA of the CDR3 is TGTGCCAGCAGCTCGATATCGAGCTCCTACAATGAGCAGTTCTTC. The gene calls are TRBV7-2 and TRBJ2-1; no definite D call. There are 15 residues in the CDR3. CDR1 and CDR2 from the germline V gene are SGHTA and FQGNSA. Trimming shortened V by 4 bases and J by 0 bases, and 10 bases separated the two germline ends.

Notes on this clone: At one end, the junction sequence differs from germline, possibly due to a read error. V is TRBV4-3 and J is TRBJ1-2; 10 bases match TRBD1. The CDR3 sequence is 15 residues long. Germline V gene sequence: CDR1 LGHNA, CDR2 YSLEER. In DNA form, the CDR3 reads TGCGCCAGCAGCCAAGATGAAGGGACAGGGGTAAGGATTGGCTTC. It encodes CASSQDEGTGVRIGF.

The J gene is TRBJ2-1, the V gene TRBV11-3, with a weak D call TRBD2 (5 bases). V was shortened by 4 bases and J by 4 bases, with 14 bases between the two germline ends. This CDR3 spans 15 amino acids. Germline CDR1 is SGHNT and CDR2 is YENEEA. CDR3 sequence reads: CASSSLDSDYNEQFF. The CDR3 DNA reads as TGTGCCAGCAGCTCACTGGACTCAGATTACAATGAGCAGTTCTTC.

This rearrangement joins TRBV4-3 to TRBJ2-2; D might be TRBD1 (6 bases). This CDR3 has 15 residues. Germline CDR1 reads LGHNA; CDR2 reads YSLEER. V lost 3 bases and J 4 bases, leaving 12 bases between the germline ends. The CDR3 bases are TGCGCCAGCAGCCAGGCAGGGGCCGGCACCGGGGAGCTGTTTTTT. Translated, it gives CASSQAGAGTGELFF.

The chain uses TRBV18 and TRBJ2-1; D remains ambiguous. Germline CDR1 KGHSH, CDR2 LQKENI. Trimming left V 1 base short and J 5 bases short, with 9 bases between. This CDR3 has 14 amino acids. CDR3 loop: CASSPRPQNNEQFF. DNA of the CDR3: TGTGCCAGCTCACCACGCCCGCAGAACAATGAGCAGTTCTTC.

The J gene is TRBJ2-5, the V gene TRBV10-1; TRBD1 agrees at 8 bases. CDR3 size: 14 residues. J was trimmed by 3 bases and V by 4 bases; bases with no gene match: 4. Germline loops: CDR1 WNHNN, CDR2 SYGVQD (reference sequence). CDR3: CASSAGQGEETQYF. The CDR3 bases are TGCGCCAGCAGTGCTGGACAGGGCGAAGAGACCCAGTACTTC.

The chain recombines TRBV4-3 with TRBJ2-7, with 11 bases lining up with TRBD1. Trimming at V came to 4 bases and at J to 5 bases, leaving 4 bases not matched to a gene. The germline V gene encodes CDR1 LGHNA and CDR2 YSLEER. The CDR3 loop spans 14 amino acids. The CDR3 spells CASSPDRGPNEQYF. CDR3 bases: TGCGCCAGCAGCCCGGACAGGGGGCCGAACGAGCAGTACTTC.

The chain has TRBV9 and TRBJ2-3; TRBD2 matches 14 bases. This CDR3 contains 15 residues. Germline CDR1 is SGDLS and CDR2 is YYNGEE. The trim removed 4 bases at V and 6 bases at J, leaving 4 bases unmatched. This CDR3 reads CASSRGLAGDDTQYF. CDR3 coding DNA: TGTGCCAGCAGCCGGGGACTAGCGGGAGACGATACGCAGTATTTT. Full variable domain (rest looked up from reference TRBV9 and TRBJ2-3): DSGVTQTPKHLITATGQRVTLRCSPRSGDLSVYWYQQSLDQGLQFLIQYYNGEERAKGNILERFSAQQFPDLHSELNLSSLELGDSALYFCASSRGLAGDDTQYFGPGTRLTVL.

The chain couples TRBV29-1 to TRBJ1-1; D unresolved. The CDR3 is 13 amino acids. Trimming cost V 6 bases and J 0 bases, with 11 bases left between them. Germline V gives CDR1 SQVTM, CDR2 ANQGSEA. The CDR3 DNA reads TGCAGCGTCCCGTCGGACTTGAACACTGAAGCTTTCTTT. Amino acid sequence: CSVPSDLNTEAFF. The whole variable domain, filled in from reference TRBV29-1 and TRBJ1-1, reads SAVISQKPSRDICQRGTSLTIQCQVDSQVTMMFWYRQQPGQSLTLIATANQGSEATYESGFVIDKFPISRPNLTFSTLTVSNMSPEDSSIYLCSVPSDLNTEAFFGQGTRLTVV.